A selection of T cell receptor beta chains follows, all from one sample in a study of Ad26.COV2.S vaccination and SARS-CoV-2 variants. Measured with immunoSEQ multiplex PCR; TCRdb has only the in-frame clones, and not every one. The sample includes about 87,000 clones, approximately 81% of them seen just once. The sample was peripheral blood, taken after recovery from COVID-19. The receptors come from a human donor who had recovered from COVID-19. CDR3s include the opening cysteine and the closing phenylalanine or tryptophan. Each record gives: V gene, clone size, J gene, D gene, CDR3 protein, CDR3 DNA. A D gene is named only where the DNA matches it firmly. Some rows have no size entry. The others give once, few or many, or a class for an expanded clone.

v_call: TRBV25-1
clone_size: .
j_call: TRBJ2-5
d_call: .
cdr3_aa: CASSEGKGSETQYF
cdr3_nt: TGTGCCAGCAGTGAAGGAAAAGGTTCAGAGACCCAGTACTTC

v_call: TRBV2
clone_size: .
j_call: TRBJ2-5
d_call: .
cdr3_aa: CASSKTGDQETQYF
cdr3_nt: TGTGCCAGCAGCAAGACAGGAGACCAAGAGACCCAGTACTTC

v_call: TRBV3-1/TRBV3-2
clone_size: .
j_call: TRBJ1-2
d_call: .
cdr3_aa: CASSPQPGRGYTF
cdr3_nt: TGTGCCAGCAGCCCCCAACCCGGGAGAGGCTACACCTTC

v_call: TRBV19
clone_size: .
j_call: TRBJ1-1
d_call: .
cdr3_aa: CASTGNTEAFF
cdr3_nt: TGTGCCAGTACGGGGAACACTGAAGCTTTCTTT

v_call: TRBV3-1/TRBV3-2
clone_size: .
j_call: TRBJ1-1
d_call: .
cdr3_aa: CASSQEVNLGSMNTEAFF
cdr3_nt: TGTGCCAGCAGCCAAGAAGTTAATCTAGGGTCCATGAACACTGAAGCTTTCTTT

v_call: TRBV12-5
clone_size: .
j_call: TRBJ2-5
d_call: .
cdr3_aa: CASGLQTRQETQYF
cdr3_nt: TGTGCTAGTGGTTTGCAGACTAGACAAGAGACCCAGTACTTC

v_call: TRBV12-3/TRBV12-4
clone_size: .
j_call: TRBJ2-7
d_call: TRBD2
cdr3_aa: CASSSLAGHEQYF
cdr3_nt: TGTGCCAGCAGTTCCCTAGCGGGGCACGAGCAGTACTTC

v_call: TRBV28
clone_size: .
j_call: TRBJ2-1
d_call: TRBD2
cdr3_aa: CASRPLAGGLQGYEQFF
cdr3_nt: TGTGCCAGCAGGCCACTAGCGGGAGGGCTCCAGGGTTATGAGCAGTTCTTC

v_call: TRBV9
clone_size: .
j_call: TRBJ2-7
d_call: .
cdr3_aa: CASSPQGFTYEQYF
cdr3_nt: TGTGCCAGCAGCCCACAGGGTTTCACCTACGAGCAGTACTTC

v_call: TRBV24-1
clone_size: .
j_call: TRBJ2-6
d_call: TRBD1
cdr3_aa: CATEDRAGANVLTF
cdr3_nt: TGTGCCACAGAAGACAGGGCTGGGGCCAACGTCCTGACTTTC

v_call: TRBV7-3
clone_size: .
j_call: TRBJ2-7
d_call: .
cdr3_aa: CASSPIADGGYEQYF
cdr3_nt: TGTGCCAGCAGCCCCATAGCAGACGGTGGGTACGAGCAGTACTTC

v_call: TRBV5-4
clone_size: .
j_call: TRBJ2-7
d_call: .
cdr3_aa: CASSPTAGRVGEQYF
cdr3_nt: TGTGCCAGCAGCCCGACTGCAGGGCGGGTAGGCGAGCAGTACTTC

v_call: TRBV11-3
clone_size: few
j_call: TRBJ1-2
d_call: TRBD1
cdr3_aa: CASSSNRGHGYTF
cdr3_nt: TGTGCCAGCAGCTCTAACAGGGGGCATGGCTACACCTTC

v_call: TRBV28
clone_size: .
j_call: TRBJ1-1
d_call: TRBD1
cdr3_aa: CASRPVRTGLVSSEAFF
cdr3_nt: TGTGCCAGCAGACCCGTCCGGACAGGGCTAGTAAGCTCTGAAGCTTTCTTT

v_call: TRBV5-6
clone_size: once
j_call: TRBJ2-3
d_call: .
cdr3_aa: CASSLPESTDTQYF
cdr3_nt: TGTGCCAGCAGTCTTCCTGAAAGCACAGATACGCAGTATTTT

v_call: TRBV5-4
clone_size: .
j_call: TRBJ2-4
d_call: .
cdr3_aa: CASSVDRLAKNIQYF
cdr3_nt: TGTGCCAGCAGTGTCGACAGGTTAGCCAAAAACATTCAGTACTTC

v_call: TRBV25-1
clone_size: .
j_call: TRBJ2-5
d_call: .
cdr3_aa: CASRGGLAVETQYF
cdr3_nt: TGTGCCAGCAGGGGGGGGCTAGCAGTAGAGACCCAGTACTTC

v_call: TRBV2
clone_size: .
j_call: TRBJ2-2
d_call: TRBD2
cdr3_aa: CASSELAENTGELFF
cdr3_nt: TGTGCCAGCAGTGAACTAGCGGAGAACACCGGGGAGCTGTTTTTT

v_call: TRBV7-2
clone_size: .
j_call: TRBJ2-7
d_call: .
cdr3_aa: CASSSQAAYEQYF
cdr3_nt: TGTGCCAGCAGCTCTCAAGCTGCCTACGAGCAGTACTTC

v_call: TRBV21-1
clone_size: .
j_call: TRBJ2-7
d_call: .
cdr3_aa: CASSKRKGTGEVEQYF
cdr3_nt: TGTGCCAGCAGCAAAAGGAAAGGGACAGGGGAGGTCGAGCAGTACTTC

v_call: TRBV5-6
clone_size: .
j_call: TRBJ2-7
d_call: TRBD2
cdr3_aa: CASSLRLAFIPYEQYF
cdr3_nt: TGTGCCAGCAGCTTAAGACTAGCCTTTATTCCCTACGAGCAGTACTTC

v_call: TRBV28
clone_size: .
j_call: TRBJ2-7
d_call: TRBD2
cdr3_aa: CASSSSGLAGTITYEQYF
cdr3_nt: TGTGCCAGCAGTTCCTCGGGACTAGCGGGAACAATAACCTACGAGCAGTACTTC

v_call: TRBV4-3
clone_size: .
j_call: TRBJ1-1
d_call: .
cdr3_aa: CASSQDGGGTEAFF
cdr3_nt: TGCGCCAGCAGCCAAGATGGGGGGGGGACTGAAGCTTTCTTT

v_call: TRBV4-2
clone_size: .
j_call: TRBJ2-3
d_call: .
cdr3_aa: CASSEDPDTQYF
cdr3_nt: TGTGCCAGCAGCGAGGATCCAGATACGCAGTATTTT

v_call: TRBV6-2/TRBV6-3
clone_size: .
j_call: TRBJ2-7
d_call: TRBD2
cdr3_aa: CASSYRGGLAGHEQYF
cdr3_nt: TGTGCCAGCAGTTACCGAGGGGGACTAGCGGGGCACGAGCAGTACTTC

v_call: TRBV7-8
clone_size: .
j_call: TRBJ1-2
d_call: .
cdr3_aa: CASSFSTALTYGYTF
cdr3_nt: TGTGCCAGCAGCTTCTCGACAGCCCTCACCTATGGCTACACCTTC

v_call: TRBV28
clone_size: .
j_call: TRBJ2-1
d_call: TRBD2
cdr3_aa: CASSLPLGGGRAPGQFF
cdr3_nt: TGTGCCAGCAGTCTCCCCCTGGGGGGCGGGAGGGCCCCGGGGCAGTTCTTC

v_call: TRBV7-8
clone_size: .
j_call: TRBJ2-7
d_call: .
cdr3_aa: CASSLNSYEQYF
cdr3_nt: TGTGCCAGCAGCCTAAACTCCTACGAGCAGTACTTC

v_call: TRBV5-1
clone_size: .
j_call: TRBJ2-1
d_call: TRBD2
cdr3_aa: CASSLILGLGYNEQFF
cdr3_nt: TGCGCCAGCAGCTTGATCCTGGGACTAGGCTACAATGAGCAGTTCTTC

v_call: TRBV11-2
clone_size: .
j_call: TRBJ1-5
d_call: .
cdr3_aa: CASSLDRLGPQHF
cdr3_nt: TGTGCCAGCAGCTTAGATAGGTTAGGGCCCCAGCATTTT

v_call: TRBV14
clone_size: .
j_call: TRBJ1-4
d_call: .
cdr3_aa: CASSPLQGPLPEKLFF
cdr3_nt: TGTGCCAGCAGCCCGCTACAGGGACCGCTACCTGAAAAACTGTTTTTT

v_call: TRBV5-5
clone_size: once
j_call: TRBJ2-1
d_call: .
cdr3_aa: CASMIASSYNEQFF
cdr3_nt: TGTGCCAGCATGATAGCGAGCTCCTACAATGAGCAGTTCTTC

v_call: TRBV6-6
clone_size: .
j_call: TRBJ2-7
d_call: .
cdr3_aa: CASSYSEGSGEQYF
cdr3_nt: TGTGCCAGCAGTTACTCGGAGGGATCAGGCGAGCAGTACTTC

v_call: TRBV21-1
clone_size: .
j_call: TRBJ1-1
d_call: .
cdr3_aa: CASSKEGFTEAFF
cdr3_nt: TGTGCCAGCAGCAAAGAGGGCTTCACTGAAGCTTTCTTT

v_call: TRBV7-9
clone_size: once
j_call: TRBJ2-2
d_call: TRBD1
cdr3_aa: CASSSNRQGLTGELFF
cdr3_nt: TGTGCCAGCAGCTCAAACCGACAGGGGCTCACCGGGGAGCTGTTTTTT

v_call: TRBV7-2
clone_size: .
j_call: TRBJ2-7
d_call: .
cdr3_aa: CASSPSGNGASEQYF
cdr3_nt: TGTGCCAGCAGCCCTTCTGGAAACGGGGCTTCCGAGCAGTACTTC

v_call: TRBV6-2/TRBV6-3
clone_size: .
j_call: TRBJ2-7
d_call: TRBD2
cdr3_aa: CASSEGLAGLPYEQYF
cdr3_nt: TGTGCCAGCAGCGAGGGACTAGCGGGGCTACCCTACGAGCAGTACTTC

v_call: TRBV6-5
clone_size: .
j_call: TRBJ2-2
d_call: .
cdr3_aa: CASSYNPGNTGELFF
cdr3_nt: TGTGCCAGCAGTTACAACCCGGGGAACACCGGGGAGCTGTTTTTT

v_call: TRBV7-3
clone_size: few
j_call: TRBJ2-7
d_call: .
cdr3_aa: CASSLRETGYEQYF
cdr3_nt: TGTGCCAGCAGCCTCCGGGAGACTGGCTACGAGCAGTACTTC

v_call: TRBV27
clone_size: .
j_call: TRBJ2-1
d_call: TRBD2
cdr3_aa: CASSFSGSNEQFF
cdr3_nt: TGTGCCAGCAGTTTTAGCGGGAGCAATGAGCAGTTCTTC

v_call: TRBV10-3
clone_size: .
j_call: TRBJ2-2
d_call: .
cdr3_aa: CAISGTGTTNTGELFF
cdr3_nt: TGTGCCATCAGTGGGACCGGGACCACGAACACCGGGGAGCTGTTTTTT

v_call: TRBV15
clone_size: .
j_call: TRBJ2-7
d_call: TRBD1
cdr3_aa: CATSEGQAYEQYF
cdr3_nt: TGTGCCACCAGCGAGGGACAGGCCTACGAGCAGTACTTC

v_call: TRBV28
clone_size: .
j_call: TRBJ2-5
d_call: TRBD2
cdr3_aa: CASSPLAGVGFVETQYF
cdr3_nt: TGTGCCAGCAGTCCACTAGCGGGAGTAGGGTTCGTAGAGACCCAGTACTTC

v_call: TRBV19
clone_size: .
j_call: TRBJ1-3
d_call: .
cdr3_aa: CASRAGSSGNTIYF
cdr3_nt: TGTGCCAGTAGAGCAGGGAGCTCTGGAAACACCATATATTTT

v_call: TRBV6-5
clone_size: .
j_call: TRBJ2-3
d_call: .
cdr3_aa: CASSYAWEDTQYF
cdr3_nt: TGTGCCAGCAGTTACGCATGGGAGGATACGCAGTATTTT

v_call: TRBV7-9
clone_size: .
j_call: TRBJ1-2
d_call: .
cdr3_aa: CASSLLRTTNYGYTF
cdr3_nt: TGTGCCAGCAGCTTATTACGAACGACTAACTATGGCTACACCTTC

v_call: TRBV23-1
clone_size: .
j_call: TRBJ2-2
d_call: .
cdr3_aa: CASSQSGRTGELFF
cdr3_nt: TGCGCCAGCAGTCAGTCAGGGAGGACCGGGGAGCTGTTTTTT

v_call: TRBV19
clone_size: .
j_call: TRBJ2-5
d_call: TRBD1
cdr3_aa: CASSPRDRGFETQYF
cdr3_nt: TGTGCCAGTAGTCCCCGGGACAGGGGTTTTGAGACCCAGTACTTC

v_call: TRBV5-4
clone_size: .
j_call: TRBJ2-5
d_call: .
cdr3_aa: CASSVRDFQETQYF
cdr3_nt: TGTGCCAGCAGCGTCCGGGACTTCCAAGAGACCCAGTACTTC

v_call: TRBV25-1
clone_size: .
j_call: TRBJ1-4
d_call: .
cdr3_aa: CASRSYLMGEKLFF
cdr3_nt: TGTGCCAGCAGGAGTTACCTCATGGGGGAAAAACTGTTTTTT

v_call: TRBV19
clone_size: .
j_call: TRBJ1-5
d_call: TRBD1
cdr3_aa: CASSTGQDSNQPQHF
cdr3_nt: TGTGCCAGTAGTACGGGACAGGATAGCAATCAGCCCCAGCATTTT

v_call: TRBV4-3
clone_size: .
j_call: TRBJ2-3
d_call: TRBD2
cdr3_aa: CASSQETSGSTDTQYF
cdr3_nt: TGCGCCAGCAGCCAAGAGACTAGCGGGAGCACAGATACGCAGTATTTT

v_call: TRBV28
clone_size: .
j_call: TRBJ1-5
d_call: .
cdr3_aa: CASSPATGSNQPQHF
cdr3_nt: TGTGCCAGCAGTCCCGCTACAGGGAGCAATCAGCCCCAGCATTTT

v_call: TRBV6-2/TRBV6-3
clone_size: .
j_call: TRBJ2-7
d_call: TRBD2
cdr3_aa: CASSYQAGSGEQYF
cdr3_nt: TGTGCCAGCAGTTACCAAGCGGGGTCAGGCGAGCAGTACTTC

v_call: TRBV3-1/TRBV3-2
clone_size: .
j_call: TRBJ2-7
d_call: TRBD2
cdr3_aa: CASSRPGGASYEQYF
cdr3_nt: TGTGCCAGCAGCCGGCCGGGAGGGGCATCCTACGAGCAGTACTTC

v_call: TRBV7-2
clone_size: .
j_call: TRBJ2-7
d_call: .
cdr3_aa: CASSLAGGHLYEQYF
cdr3_nt: TGTGCCAGCAGCTTAGCAGGGGGGCACCTCTACGAGCAGTACTTC